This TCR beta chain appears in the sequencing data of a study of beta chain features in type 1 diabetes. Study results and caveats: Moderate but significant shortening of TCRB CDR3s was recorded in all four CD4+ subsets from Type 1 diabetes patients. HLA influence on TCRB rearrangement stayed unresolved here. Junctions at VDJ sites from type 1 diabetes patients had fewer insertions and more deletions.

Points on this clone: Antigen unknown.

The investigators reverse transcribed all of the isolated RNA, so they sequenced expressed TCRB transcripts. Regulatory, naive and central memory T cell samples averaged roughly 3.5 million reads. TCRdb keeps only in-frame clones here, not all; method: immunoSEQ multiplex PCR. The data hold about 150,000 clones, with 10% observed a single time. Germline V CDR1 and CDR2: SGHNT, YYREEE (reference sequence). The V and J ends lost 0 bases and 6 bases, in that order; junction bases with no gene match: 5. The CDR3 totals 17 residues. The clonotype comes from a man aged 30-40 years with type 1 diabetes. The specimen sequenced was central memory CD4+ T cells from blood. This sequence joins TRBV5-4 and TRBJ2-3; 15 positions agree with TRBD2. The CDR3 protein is CASSLGTSGRAGDTQYF. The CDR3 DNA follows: TGTGCCAGCAGCTTGGGGACTAGCGGGAGGGCCGGGGATACGCAGTATTTT.